Below, 25 T cell receptor beta chains from the same sample are listed, as sequenced in a study of blood T cells in healthy people across ages. The use of a sample-barcoded 5' primer and a J-beta primer mix characterized a second PCR of roughly 6 to 11 cycles. TCRdb reanalysed the 5' RACE reads using MiXCR and keeps one entry per CDR3 protein. The table includes 1.4 million to 1.5 million distinct CDR3 sequences, 42% detected once. Specimen: blood. Receptors were obtained from a woman aged 18-29 years in good health.

This clonotype has only a few counts. The genes are TRBV3-1 and TRBJ1-2; TRBD1 is a possible D gene (5 bases). Germline lookup yields CDR1 LGHDT and CDR2 YNNKEL (reference sequence). The CDR3 sequence is 13 residues long. The V end was cut by 4 bases, the J end by 4 bases, with 10 bases between. In nucleotides, the CDR3 is TGTGCCAGCAGCCCAGATGGGGGCTATGGCTACACCTTC. This encodes CASSPDGGYGYTF. Supplemented by reference TRBV3-1 and TRBJ1-2, the full variable domain reads DTAVSQTPKYLVTQMGNDKSIKCEQNLGHDTMYWYKQDSKKFLKIMFSYNNKELIINETVPNRFSPKSPDKAHLNLHINSLELGDSAVYFCASSPDGGYGYTFGSGTRLTVV.

This clonotype was recorded once. Sequence at one end of the junction differs from germline and may be a read error. V usage is TRBV9 and J usage is TRBJ2-3; 16 bases fit TRBD2. The length of the CDR3 is 16 residues. CDR1 is SGDLS and CDR2 is YYNGEE in the germline V gene. The CDR3 spells CASSVGTSGRAETQYF. CDR3 DNA: TGTGCCAGCAGCGTGGGGACTAGCGGGAGGGCAGAGACGCAGTATTTT. Variable domain in full (rest from reference TRBV9 and TRBJ2-3): DSGVTQTPKHLITATGQRVTLRCSPRSGDLSVYWYQQSLDQGLQFLIQYYNGEERAKGNILERFSAQQFPDLHSELNLSSLELGDSALYFCASSVGTSGRAETQYFGPGTRLTVL.

This clonotype has more than one count but fewer than ten. The chain couples TRBV3-1 to TRBJ2-4; D is unresolved. The J call may be incorrect, as the DNA end agrees better with TRBJ2-5. This CDR3 region has 13 residues. From germline, CDR1 is LGHDT and CDR2 YNNKEL (reference sequence). The CDR3 spells CASSHRSQETQYF. CDR3 nucleotides: TGTGCCAGCAGCCACAGGAGCCAGGAGACCCAGTACTTC.

This clonotype was detected once. V usage is TRBV28 and J usage is TRBJ1-2; tentative D call: TRBD1 (6 bases). The CDR3 covers 14 residues. Germline V gives CDR1 MDHEN, CDR2 SYDVKM. V dropped 1 base and J dropped 4 bases, with 10 bases sitting between them. Written as DNA, the CDR3 is TGTGCCAGCAGTTTATCAGGGGAGAGCTATGGCTACACCTTC. Translated: CASSLSGESYGYTF.

This chain links TRBV29-1 with TRBJ2-7; 7 bases fit TRBD2. The CDR3 has 13 residues. The J segment lost 5 bases and the V segment lost 7 bases, leaving 11 bases of the junction unmatched. Germline V gene data show CDR1 as SQVTM and CDR2 as ANQGSEA. The CDR3 region has the DNA TGCAGCGCTGGGACGGGAGGCCCCGACGAGCAGTACTTC. Its translation is CSAGTGGPDEQYF.

The rearrangement joins TRBV11-2 to TRBJ2-7, with D possibly being TRBD2 (5 bases). The V end lost 2 bases, the J end lost 1 base, and 18 bases lay between the germline ends. The CDR3 spans 17 residues. CDR1 is SGHAT and CDR2 is FQNNGV in the germline V gene. The CDR3 bases are TGTGCCAGCAGCTTAAGCGGATGGGCAGGCGGGTCCTACGAGCAGTACTTC. It encodes CASSLSGWAGGSYEQYF.

The chain combines TRBV27 with TRBJ1-2; maybe TRBD1 (5 bases). Trimming removed 1 base from V and 0 bases from J, with 21 bases in between. Looked up from germline, CDR1 is MNHEY and CDR2 is SMNVEV (reference sequence). This CDR3 is built from 19 residues. The CDR3 spells CASSLFFEVGGETNYGYTF. The CDR3 nucleotides are TGTGCCAGCAGTTTATTCTTTGAGGTGGGGGGGGAAACTAACTATGGCTACACCTTC.

Concerning this clonotype: A much more abundant neighbour one base away suggests this may be a read error. The chain recombines TRBV10-3 with TRBJ2-1; D possibly corresponds to TRBD2 (5 bases). Germline assignment: CDR1 ENHRY and CDR2 SYGVKD. CDR3 length: 13 amino acids. V was shortened by 4 bases and J by 13 bases, with 17 bases between the two germline ends. CDR3 DNA: TGTGCCATCAGTGGGACTCCCCAAGAGACCCAGTTCTTC. It is translated as CAISGTPQETQFF.

This chain connects TRBV4-1 to TRBJ2-2, with D unresolved. The ends were cut back, 3 bases at V and 6 bases at J, with 8 bases in the middle. Germline values: CDR1 MGHRA, CDR2 YSYEKL. The CDR3 loop spans 13 amino acids. The CDR3 DNA is TGCGCCAGCAGCCAGGACGTCCCCGGGGAGCTGTTTTTT. It specifies CASSQDVPGELFF.

Only a few counts were recorded for this clonotype. The gene calls are TRBV5-1 and TRBJ1-2; 8 bases map to TRBD1. The V segment lost 0 bases and the J segment 2 bases; nucleotides outside the gene matches: 6. The CDR3 runs to 16 residues. Germline assignment: CDR1 SGHRS and CDR2 YFSETQ. CDR3 sequence (DNA): TGCGCCAGCAGCTTGGGATCCTCAGGGGGCAACTATGGCTACACCTTC. As protein: CASSLGSSGGNYGYTF.

A few counts support this clonotype. This chain joins TRBV7-2 and TRBJ2-7; D is uncertain. The germline gives CDR1 SGHTA, CDR2 FQGNSA. V was pared by 1 base and J by 0 bases, with 10 bases between. This CDR3 region has 15 residues. This CDR3 reads CASSLVDQSSYEQYF. The CDR3 nucleotides are TGTGCCAGCAGCTTAGTCGACCAGAGCTCCTACGAGCAGTACTTC.

The V and J genes are TRBV30 and TRBJ1-1; D unresolved. V was trimmed by 1 base and J by 0 bases, leaving 12 bases between them. CDR1 GTSNPN and CDR2 SVGIG come from the germline V gene (reference sequence). This CDR3 has 15 amino acids. The CDR3 here is CAWSGPAALNTEAFF. CDR3 bases: TGTGCCTGGAGTGGGCCGGCAGCACTGAACACTGAAGCTTTCTTT.

This chain connects TRBV25-1 to TRBJ1-5; the match to TRBD1 covers 10 bases. J gave up 1 base and V 5 bases, and 11 bases lay outside the gene matches. Looked up from germline, CDR1 is MGHDK and CDR2 is SYGVNS. The CDR3 contains 18 residues. CDR3 in amino acids: CASSSLGDRGPSNQPQHF. DNA of the CDR3: TGTGCCAGCAGTTCCCTTGGGGACAGGGGACCGAGCAATCAGCCCCAGCATTTT.

This chain links TRBV25-1 with TRBJ1-1; D is undetermined. V gave up 1 base and J gave up 5 bases, with 14 bases separating them. Per germline, CDR1 MGHDK and CDR2 SYGVNS. The CDR3 extends over 15 amino acids. CDR3 nucleotide sequence: TGTGCCAGCAGTGAATGGCCAGGCGGAGGGACTGAAGCTTTCTTT. Protein product: CASSEWPGGGTEAFF.

The chain uses TRBV7-9 and TRBJ2-3, with no clear D. The ends were cut back, 1 base at V and 4 bases at J, with 6 bases in the middle. There are 13 residues in the CDR3. Germline-derived CDR1 and CDR2 are SEHNR and FQNEAQ (reference sequence). CDR3 in DNA: TGTGCCAGCAGCTTAGTGGTCTCAGATACGCAGTATTTT. It codes for CASSLVVSDTQYF.

The gene calls are TRBV27 and TRBJ1-2; D remains unclear. Germline V gene sequence: CDR1 MNHEY, CDR2 SMNVEV (reference sequence). V was shortened by 3 bases and J by 4 bases, with 9 bases between the two germline ends. This CDR3 is built from 13 residues. CDR3 nucleotide sequence: TGTGCCAGCAGTTTTAAGGGTACCTATGGCTACACCTTC. It translates to CASSFKGTYGYTF.

The chain carries TRBV20-1 and TRBJ1-4, with D possibly matching TRBD1 (5 bases). V was pared by 0 bases and J by 6 bases, with 11 bases between. CDR3 length: 14 amino acids. Germline V gives CDR1 DFQATT, CDR2 SNEGSKA (reference sequence). The CDR3 loop reads CSARDPRGDEKLFF. The CDR3 nucleotides are TGCAGTGCTAGAGATCCCCGGGGGGATGAAAAACTGTTTTTT.

This chain links TRBV3-1 with TRBJ2-1; D is possibly TRBD2 (5 bases). V lost 5 bases and J lost 2, with 10 bases in between. CDR3 size: 14 residues. Germline lookup yields CDR1 LGHDT and CDR2 YNNKEL (reference sequence). The CDR3 region is CASSVGSPYNEQFF. CDR3 in DNA: TGTGCCAGCAGCGTTGGGAGTCCCTACAATGAGCAGTTCTTC.

This clonotype was seen a handful of times. The chain links TRBV28 to TRBJ2-1; D is perhaps TRBD2 (5 bases). The length of the CDR3 is 14 residues. V was trimmed by 7 bases and J by 8 bases, leaving 18 bases between them. CDR1 is MDHEN, CDR2 SYDVKM, per germline. The CDR3 coding sequence is TGTGCCAGCAACCTCCCGGCCGGGGTCGATGAGCAGTTCTTC. Its translation: CASNLPAGVDEQFF.

This clonotype was picked up a small number of times. V is TRBV6-5 and J is TRBJ2-1; D is perhaps TRBD2 (5 bases). This CDR3 spans 14 amino acids. The germline V gene has CDR1 MNHEY and CDR2 SVGAGI. The V end was cut by 5 bases, the J end by 3 bases, with 11 bases between. This chain's CDR3 is CASSSARGYNEQFF. The CDR3 DNA follows: TGTGCCAGCAGTAGCGCCCGGGGCTACAATGAGCAGTTCTTC.

The table lists this clonotype with a few counts. The chain combines TRBV10-3 with TRBJ2-7, with TRBD1 matching over 8 bases. The germline V gene encodes CDR1 ENHRY and CDR2 SYGVKD. CDR3 length equals 12 residues. J lost 1 base, V lost 10 bases, and 3 bases had no gene match. Written as DNA, the CDR3 is TGTGCCACCTGGACAGGGTCCTACGAGCAGTACTTC. Its protein is CATWTGSYEQYF.

The sample holds a few counts of this clonotype. The rearrangement uses TRBV12-3 or TRBV12-4 and TRBJ2-4; a weak D match, TRBD1 (7 bases). With 3 bases removed from V and 8 bases from J, the gap between germline ends came to 14 bases. This CDR3 contains 14 residues. CDR3 DNA: TGTGCCAGCAGTTTGGGGGCCAGGGGGGACATTCAGTACTTC. This encodes CASSLGARGDIQYF.

This clonotype was seen a handful of times. CDR3 in DNA: TGTGCCAGCTGGGTAGGCGGCAATGAGCAGTTCTTC. The encoded protein is CASWVGGNEQFF. This rearrangement joins TRBV27 to TRBJ2-1; D is undetermined. This CDR3 has 12 residues. Germline CDR1 is MNHEY and CDR2 is SMNVEV (reference sequence). V lost 8 bases and J lost 6, with 11 bases in between.

V usage is TRBV12-3 or TRBV12-4 and J usage is TRBJ2-4; maybe TRBD1 (6 bases). This CDR3 spans 16 amino acids. V gave up 3 bases and J gave up 0 bases, with 12 bases separating them. CDR3 DNA: TGTGCCAGCAGTTTTTCTGGGACACTAGCCAAAAACATTCAGTACTTC. It encodes CASSFSGTLAKNIQYF.

In this sample, this clonotype turned up a few times. J is TRBJ2-1 and V is TRBV20-1, with TRBD2 matching over 14 bases. The CDR3 runs 19 residues. The germline V gene encodes CDR1 DFQATT and CDR2 SNEGSKA (reference sequence). J gave up 3 bases and V 5 bases, and 15 bases lay outside the gene matches. In nucleotides, the CDR3 is TGCAGTGCTCCTGGGACTAGCGGGAGTGGGTTCCTCCGCTACAATGAGCAGTTCTTC. This sequence encodes CSAPGTSGSGFLRYNEQFF.